The rows below give T cell receptor beta chains drawn from one sample of a study of glioma-infiltrating T cells. TCRdb re-derived calls from the multiplex PCR reads in MiXCR, one entry per CDR3 protein. This table has fewer than 200,000 distinct CDR3 sequences, over 40% appearing once. The sample taken for sequencing was glioma tissue, nonneoplastic brain tissue, or PBMCs (not recorded which). All receptors derive from a human donor with low-grade glioma or glioblastoma, undergoing nonglioma brain surgery, or in good health (not recorded which). Each CDR3 is given with its conserved first and last residue. D genes are given only for firm matches. Clone size is shown for a subset of rows, as once, few, many or a class of expanded clone.

>NA|TRBV6-1|many|TRBJ2-7
TGTGCCAGCAGTGAGATTTGGTTGGCGGGAAGTCCCGAGCAGTACTTC
CASSEIWLAGSPEQYF
>TRBD1|TRBV29-1|NA|TRBJ2-7
TGCAGCGCCCAGACAGGGGGCGACGAGCAGTACTTC
CSAQTGGDEQYF
>NA|TRBV3-1|NA|TRBJ1-6
TGTGCCAGCGAAGACAGCAATAAATCACCCCTCAACTTT
CASEDSNKSPLNF
>NA|TRBV3-1|NA|TRBJ2-7
TGTGCCAGAAGCCAACATAAGGACGGACCCTACGAGCAGTACTTC
CARSQHKDGPYEQYF
>NA|TRBV18|once|TRBJ2-1
TGTGCCAGCTCACTAGAGGGAATCTACAATGAGCAGTTCTTC
CASSLEGIYNEQFF
>TRBD1|TRBV6-1|many|TRBJ2-7
TGTGCCAGCAGTCGACAGGGTAAGAAGTACTTC
CASSRQGKKYF
>NA|TRBV29-1|NA|TRBJ2-5
TGCAGCGTTGATCCGGCGCAAGAGACCCAGTACTTC
CSVDPAQETQYF
>NA|TRBV2|many|TRBJ1-2
TGTGCCAGCAGTCTAGCAGACCATGGCTACACCTTC
CASSLADHGYTF
>TRBD2|TRBV6-6|once|TRBJ2-7
TGTGCCATCAGTGGAGCCTCCGGGACTAGCGGGGTCCTAGAGCAGTACTTC
CAISGASGTSGVLEQYF
>NA|TRBV6-6|many|TRBJ2-1
TGTGCCAGCAGTTACGGTGGGGGCCATGAGCAGTTCTTC
CASSYGGGHEQFF
>NA|TRBV10-3|NA|TRBJ1-1
TGTGCCATCAGTGAGTCGATCATTATGAACACTGAAGCTTTCTTT
CAISESIIMNTEAFF
>NA|TRBV2|many|TRBJ1-4
TGTGCCAGCAAAAGGGTAACTAATGAAAAACTGTTTTTT
CASKRVTNEKLFF
>NA|TRBV6-1|NA|TRBJ2-1
TGTGCCAGCAGTACACGGGACATGCCCTACGATGAGCAGTTCTTC
CASSTRDMPYDEQFF
>NA|TRBV27|many|TRBJ1-5
TGTGCCAGCAGTTTATCGGGAGGGAATAGCAATCAGCCCCAGCATTTT
CASSLSGGNSNQPQHF
>NA|TRBV6-1|many|TRBJ1-1
TGTGCCAGCAGTGAAGCCAGGGATCGGGCTTTCTTT
CASSEARDRAFF